Shown below are 9 T cell receptor beta chains from a single sample sequenced in a study of T cell changes during pregnancy in multiple sclerosis. Profiled with immunoSEQ multiplex PCR; TCRdb holds only in-frame clones, not every one. The repertoire includes tens of thousands of clones, 80% to 95% of them detected once, and less than 0.6% sits in the top ten. The sequences come from CD4+ T cells from peripheral blood mononuclear cells, collected in the second trimester of pregnancy. These receptor sequences come from a female donor with multiple sclerosis, enrolled in a pregnancy study.

This sequence joins TRBV11-2 and TRBJ1-6, with TRBD1 as a possible D gene (6 bases). CDR1 is SGHAT and CDR2 is FQNNGV in the germline V gene. This CDR3 comprises 15 residues. V lost 5 bases and J lost 2, with 10 bases in between. The CDR3 region is CASSGRTAYNSPLHF. The CDR3 nucleotides are TGTGCCAGCAGCGGAAGGACAGCCTATAATTCACCCCTCCACTTT.

This clone was recorded only once. The gene calls are TRBV30 and TRBJ1-2; D may be TRBD1 (6 bases). Trimming shortened V by 0 bases and J by 4 bases, and 12 bases separated the two germline ends. This CDR3 region has 14 residues. The V gene's germline CDR1 is GTSNPN and CDR2 SVGIG (reference sequence). The CDR3 nucleotides are TGTGCCTGGAGTGTACAGGGAAGAGGCTATGGCTACACCTTC. It yields the protein CAWSVQGRGYGYTF.

This chain connects TRBV10-3 to TRBJ1-4; D unresolved. Between the trimmed V and J ends, which lost 7 bases and 3 bases, there was a span of 9 bases. Germline lookup yields CDR1 ENHRY and CDR2 SYGVKD. The CDR3 runs 13 residues. In nucleotides, the CDR3 is TGTGCCATCACAGATGGGCCTAATGAAAAACTGTTTTTT. Translation gives CAITDGPNEKLFF.

The rearrangement links TRBV29-1 to TRBJ2-3; a possible D gene is TRBD2 (6 bases). V was shortened by 8 bases and J by 4 bases, with 13 bases between the two germline ends. Germline-derived CDR1 and CDR2 are SQVTM and ANQGSEA. CDR3 size: 12 residues. CDR3 sequence (DNA): TGCAGCTTCGTGCGGGGTCCAGATACGCAGTATTTT. Protein product: CSFVRGPDTQYF.

This chain joins TRBV28 and TRBJ2-2; TRBD1 might be the D (7 bases). Germline V gene sequence: CDR1 MDHEN, CDR2 SYDVKM. There are 17 residues in the CDR3. Trimming removed 5 bases at V and 5 bases at J, with 21 bases between. The CDR3 DNA reads TGTGCCAGCAGTAACCAGGGGGATCGGGAGAAGACCGGGGAGCTGTTTTTT. It encodes CASSNQGDREKTGELFF.

The genes are TRBV25-1 and TRBJ2-2; 8 bases match TRBD1. V lost 4 bases and J lost 1; bases outside the gene matches: 2. The CDR3 covers 15 residues. Germline CDR1 is MGHDK and CDR2 is SYGVNS. Written as DNA, the CDR3 is TGTGCCAGCAGTGGGACAGGGCGGAACACCGGGGAGCTGTTTTTT. Protein: CASSGTGRNTGELFF.

The chain recombines TRBV19 with TRBJ1-2; a weak D match, TRBD1 (5 bases). Deletions cut 2 bases from V and 0 bases from J, with 13 bases between. The CDR3 runs to 16 residues. Germline assignment: CDR1 LNHDA and CDR2 SQIVND (reference sequence). The CDR3 DNA is TGTGCCAGTAGTATATCCCTCTCGACAGCTAACTATGGCTACACCTTC. It yields the protein CASSISLSTANYGYTF. Variable domain in full (rest from reference TRBV19 and TRBJ1-2): DGGITQSPKYLFRKEGQNVTLSCEQNLNHDAMYWYRQDPGQGLRLIYYSQIVNDFQKGDIAEGYSVSREKKESFPLTVTSAQKNPTAFYLCASSISLSTANYGYTFGSGTRLTVV.

The chain links TRBV5-8 to TRBJ1-5, with D possibly being TRBD1 (5 bases). The CDR3 runs 14 residues. Trimming left V 3 bases short and J 4 bases short, with 11 bases between. Germline-derived CDR1 and CDR2 are SGHTS and YDEGEE. CDR3 protein: CASSWREGNQPQHF. CDR3 DNA sequence: TGTGCCAGCAGCTGGCGGGAGGGGAATCAGCCCCAGCATTTT.

This clone has a single count. The chain recombines TRBV5-8 with TRBJ2-1; D call uncertain. This CDR3 has 15 residues. V lost 0 bases and J lost 6, with 13 bases in between. CDR1 and CDR2 from the germline V gene are SGHTS and YDEGEE. CDR3 in DNA: TGTGCCAGCAGCTTGGTCAGGATATTTGTCAATGAGCAGTTCTTC. Translated, it gives CASSLVRIFVNEQFF.